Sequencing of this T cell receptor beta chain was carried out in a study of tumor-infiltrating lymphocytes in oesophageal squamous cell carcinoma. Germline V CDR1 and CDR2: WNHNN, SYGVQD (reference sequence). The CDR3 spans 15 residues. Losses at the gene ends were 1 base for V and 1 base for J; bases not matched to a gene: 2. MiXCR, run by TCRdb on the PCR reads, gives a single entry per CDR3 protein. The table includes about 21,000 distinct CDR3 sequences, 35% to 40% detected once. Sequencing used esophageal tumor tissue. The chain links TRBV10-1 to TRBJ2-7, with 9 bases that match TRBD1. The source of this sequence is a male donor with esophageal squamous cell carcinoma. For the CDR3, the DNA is TGCGCCAGCAGTGAGTTGGGACAGGGTTCCTACGAGCAGTACTTC. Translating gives CASSELGQGSYEQYF.